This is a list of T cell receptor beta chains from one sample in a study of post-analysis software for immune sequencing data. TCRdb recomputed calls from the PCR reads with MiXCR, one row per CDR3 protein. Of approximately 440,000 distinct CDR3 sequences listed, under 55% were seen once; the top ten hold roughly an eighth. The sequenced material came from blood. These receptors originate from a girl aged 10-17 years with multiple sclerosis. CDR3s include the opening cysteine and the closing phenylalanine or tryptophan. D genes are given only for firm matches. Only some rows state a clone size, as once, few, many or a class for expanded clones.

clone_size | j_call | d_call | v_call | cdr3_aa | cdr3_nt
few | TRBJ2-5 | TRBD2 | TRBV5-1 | CASSLALASGREETQYF | TGCGCCAGCAGCTTGGCCCTGGCTAGCGGGAGGGAAGAGACCCAGTACTTC
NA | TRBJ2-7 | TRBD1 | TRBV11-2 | CASSLKTGATYEQYF | TGTGCCAGCAGCTTAAAGACAGGGGCCACCTACGAGCAGTACTTC
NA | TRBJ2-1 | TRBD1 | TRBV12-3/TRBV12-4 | CASTPRDRENEQFF | TGTGCCAGCACCCCTAGAGACAGGGAGAATGAGCAGTTCTTC
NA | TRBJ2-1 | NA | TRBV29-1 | CSVRMAEGPNEQFF | TGCAGCGTGCGCATGGCGGAAGGGCCCAATGAGCAGTTCTTC
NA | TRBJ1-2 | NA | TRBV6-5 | CASSYSLKGTYGYTF | TGTGCCAGCAGTTACTCGTTGAAGGGGACCTATGGCTACACCTTC
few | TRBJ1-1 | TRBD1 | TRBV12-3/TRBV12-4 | CASSLLRGGDRAPEAFF | TGTGCCAGCAGTTTATTGAGGGGGGGAGACAGGGCCCCCGAAGCTTTCTTT
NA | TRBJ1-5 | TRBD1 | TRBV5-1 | CASSWGTGEGQPQHF | TGCGCCAGCAGCTGGGGGACAGGGGAAGGGCAGCCCCAGCATTTT
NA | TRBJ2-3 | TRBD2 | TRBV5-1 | CASSFKWTSGSSADTQYF | TGCGCCAGCAGCTTTAAATGGACTAGCGGGAGCTCCGCGGATACGCAGTATTTT
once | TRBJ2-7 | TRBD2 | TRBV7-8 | CASSLSRGAGDSYEQYF | TGTGCCAGCAGCTTAAGTCGAGGGGCGGGAGACTCCTACGAGCAGTACTTC
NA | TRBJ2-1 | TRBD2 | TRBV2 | CASKPSGLAVYNEQFF | TGTGCCAGCAAACCGTCCGGACTAGCTGTTTACAATGAGCAGTTCTTC
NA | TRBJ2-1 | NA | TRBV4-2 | CASSQEGAGEQFF | TGTGCCAGCAGCCAAGAGGGGGCGGGAGAGCAGTTCTTC
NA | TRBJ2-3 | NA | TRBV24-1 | CATSEAGYDTQYF | TGTGCCACCAGTGAGGCCGGGTATGATACGCAGTATTTT
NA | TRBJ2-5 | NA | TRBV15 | CATSRGPQDEQYF | TGTGCCACCAGCAGAGGACCCCAGGATGAGCAGTACTTC
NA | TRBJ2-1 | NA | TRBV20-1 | CSARARPLSYNEQFF | TGCAGTGCTCGAGCCCGGCCTCTCTCCTACAATGAGCAGTTCTTC
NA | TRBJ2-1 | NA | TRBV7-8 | CASSAGSRATPWDEQFF | TGTGCCAGCAGCGCAGGTTCTCGGGCAACACCCTGGGATGAGCAGTTCTTC